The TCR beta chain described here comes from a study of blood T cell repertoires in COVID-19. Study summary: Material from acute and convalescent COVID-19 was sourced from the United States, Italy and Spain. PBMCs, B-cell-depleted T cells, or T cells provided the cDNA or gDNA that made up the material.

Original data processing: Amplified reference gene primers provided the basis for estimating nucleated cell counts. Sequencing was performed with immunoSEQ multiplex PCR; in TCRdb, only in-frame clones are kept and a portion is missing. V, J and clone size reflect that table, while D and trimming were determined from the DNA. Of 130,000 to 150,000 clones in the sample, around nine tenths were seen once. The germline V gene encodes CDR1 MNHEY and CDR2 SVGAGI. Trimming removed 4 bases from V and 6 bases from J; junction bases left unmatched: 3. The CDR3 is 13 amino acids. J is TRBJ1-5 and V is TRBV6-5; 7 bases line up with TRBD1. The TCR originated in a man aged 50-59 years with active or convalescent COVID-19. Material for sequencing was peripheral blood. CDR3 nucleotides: TGTGCCAGCAGTTTGACAGGGTCTCAGCCCCAGCATTTT. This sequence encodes CASSLTGSQPQHF.